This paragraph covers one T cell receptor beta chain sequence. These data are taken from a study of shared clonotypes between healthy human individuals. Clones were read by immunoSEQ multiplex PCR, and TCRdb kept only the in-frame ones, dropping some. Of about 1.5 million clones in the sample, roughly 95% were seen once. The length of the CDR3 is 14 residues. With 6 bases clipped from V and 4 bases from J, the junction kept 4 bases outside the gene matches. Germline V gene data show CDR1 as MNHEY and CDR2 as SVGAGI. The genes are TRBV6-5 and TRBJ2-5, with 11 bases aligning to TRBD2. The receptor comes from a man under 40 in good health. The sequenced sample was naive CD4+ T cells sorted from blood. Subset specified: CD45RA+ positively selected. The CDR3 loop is CASRAGLAGETQYF. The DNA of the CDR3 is TGTGCCAGCAGGGCCGGACTAGCGGGAGAGACCCAGTACTTC.